This T cell receptor beta chain was observed in a study of T cells in Graves' hyperthyroidism and ophthalmopathy. Points on this clonotype: Its target is unknown.

Graves' hyperthyroidism is called stable when ophthalmopathy does not progress within 18 months. Newly diagnosed hyperthyroidism, duration under 2 months, in patients aged 18 to 65. Uncontrolled infection, other autoimmune disease, pregnancy and lactation each barred patients from inclusion. Trimming took 6 bases from V and 8 from J; bases not matched to a gene: 13. The CDR3 is made up of 15 amino acids. CDR1 and CDR2 from the germline V gene are MDHEN and SYDVKM. Template material for amplifying TCR beta CDR3 regions consisted of RNA transcripts. In the first-round RT-PCR of the TCR CDR3, the HTBI primer set was used. MiXCR, applied by TCRdb to the multiplex PCR reads, yields one record per CDR3 protein. The table includes around 420,000 distinct CDR3 sequences, less than 20% detected once. The study's findings and limits: Ophthalmopathy, as predicted by the model, came a median roughly 6.5 months after the prediction.

The chain is built from TRBV28 and TRBJ2-1; 7 nucleotides align to TRBD2. This clonotype was sampled from a woman aged 18-29 years with Graves' hyperthyroidism. Sequencing input: blood. The CDR3 here is CASRRGNSGFYEQFF. CDR3 coding DNA: TGTGCCAGCAGGCGGGGGAATAGCGGGTTCTATGAGCAGTTCTTC.